This is a list of T cell receptor beta chains from one sample in a study of response to subunit inactivated influenza vaccine. TCRdb called the RT-PCR reads again in MiXCR, with one record for every CDR3 protein. The sample yields fewer than 600,000 distinct CDR3 sequences, 7.2% seen once. The input for sequencing was PBMCs from blood, taken around 2 years after vaccination. The receptors stem from a man in his fifties or sixties who received an inactivated influenza vaccine. The CDR3 runs from the conserved cysteine through the conserved F or W. D genes are given only for firm matches. Clone size is not always given. Where it is, it says once, few, many or a class for expanded clones.

D gene,J gene,CDR3 length,clone size,V gene,CDR3 protein,CDR3 DNA
TRBD2,TRBJ2-7,16,NA,TRBV3-1,CASSPLPGRGVYEQYF,TGTGCCAGCAGCCCCCTCCCCGGGAGGGGGGTCTACGAGCAGTACTTC
TRBD2,TRBJ2-7,15,NA,TRBV6-2/TRBV6-3,CASKPTSGIPYEQYF,TGTGCCAGCAAACCGACTAGCGGGATCCCCTACGAGCAGTACTTC
NA,TRBJ2-7,12,many,TRBV29-1,CSVEEGLYEQYF,TGCAGCGTTGAAGAAGGGCTCTACGAGCAGTACTTC
TRBD2,TRBJ2-1,22,few,TRBV6-2/TRBV6-3,CASSYSMVIALAGGLNYNEQFF,TGTGCCAGCAGTTACTCGATGGTTATAGCCCTAGCGGGAGGGCTAAATTACAATGAGCAGTTCTTC
TRBD2,TRBJ2-2,18,few,TRBV28,CASSLPGLAGANTGELFF,TGTGCCAGCAGTTTACCCGGACTAGCGGGGGCCAACACCGGGGAGCTGTTTTTT
NA,TRBJ1-1,13,many,TRBV7-2,CASSLDGSGKAFF,TGTGCCAGCAGCTTAGATGGGTCAGGGAAAGCTTTCTTT
NA,TRBJ1-5,14,many,TRBV12-3/TRBV12-4,CASSTTTGGQPQHF,TGTGCCAGCAGTACAACCACAGGCGGTCAGCCCCAGCATTTT
NA,TRBJ2-3,16,few,TRBV29-1,CSVEKIKREGADTQYF,TGCAGCGTTGAAAAAATAAAGCGCGAGGGGGCAGATACGCAGTATTTT
NA,TRBJ2-5,17,few,TRBV7-2,CASSSFATARGLGTQYF,TGTGCCAGCAGTTCCTTCGCAACGGCCCGGGGCTTGGGGACCCAGTACTTC
NA,TRBJ2-2,16,many,TRBV25-1,CASSWDGARYTGELFF,TGTGCCAGCAGTTGGGACGGAGCGAGATACACCGGGGAGCTGTTTTTT
NA,TRBJ1-5,13,many,TRBV6-2/TRBV6-3,CASSYSTRQPQHF,TGTGCCAGCAGTTACTCGACGCGTCAGCCCCAGCATTTT
NA,TRBJ1-1,18,NA,TRBV4-3,CASSQEPGGYLMNTEAFF,TGCGCCAGCAGCCAAGAACCCGGGGGTTACCTTATGAACACTGAAGCTTTCTTT
TRBD2,TRBJ2-3,15,NA,TRBV6-1,CASSETSGVTDTQYF,TGTGCCAGCAGTGAAACCAGCGGGGTCACAGATACGCAGTATTTT
NA,TRBJ1-2,12,few,TRBV20-1,CSATPGYGGYTF,TGCAGTGCAACCCCAGGGTACGGCGGCTACACCTTC
NA,TRBJ2-1,14,NA,TRBV14,CASSQVGPLNEQFF,TGTGCCAGCAGCCAAGTTGGGCCTTTGAATGAGCAGTTCTTC
NA,TRBJ1-1,15,many,TRBV6-2/TRBV6-3,CASSYSEGPFTEAFF,TGTGCCAGCAGTTACTCGGAAGGGCCGTTCACTGAAGCTTTCTTT
NA,TRBJ2-3,15,few,TRBV9,CASSVVADGTDTQYF,TGTGCCAGCAGCGTTGTGGCCGACGGCACAGATACGCAGTATTTT
NA,TRBJ2-2,15,many,TRBV5-1,CASSPTPSKTGELFF,TGCGCCAGCAGCCCAACCCCCAGTAAGACCGGGGAGCTGTTTTTT
NA,TRBJ1-1,17,few,TRBV13,CASSLYRGHNLNTEAFF,TGTGCCAGCAGCTTATATAGGGGCCATAATCTGAACACTGAAGCTTTCTTT
TRBD1,TRBJ2-3,13,few,TRBV7-3,CASSLGQGDTQYF,TGTGCCAGCAGCTTGGGACAGGGCGATACGCAGTATTTT
TRBD2,TRBJ2-7,15,NA,TRBV16,CASSPTASGPYEQYF,TGTGCCAGCAGCCCGACTGCTAGCGGGCCCTACGAGCAGTACTTC
NA,TRBJ2-1,14,NA,TRBV11-1,CASSLARDHNEQFF,TGTGCCAGCAGCTTAGCCAGGGACCACAATGAGCAGTTCTTC
TRBD2,TRBJ2-3,15,few,TRBV25-1,CASSPAGASTDTQYF,TGTGCCAGTTCTCCAGCGGGAGCTAGCACAGATACGCAGTATTTT
TRBD1,TRBJ2-7,13,NA,TRBV12-3/TRBV12-4,CASSRAQGWEQYF,TGTGCCAGCAGTAGAGCACAGGGGTGGGAGCAGTACTTC
TRBD2,TRBJ2-7,18,NA,TRBV28,CASSLGLAGGSSSYEQYF,TGTGCCAGCAGTTTGGGGCTAGCGGGAGGCTCTAGCTCCTACGAGCAGTACTTC
NA,TRBJ1-4,16,few,TRBV4-3,CASSQGGHYPNEKLFF,TGCGCCAGCAGCCAGGGGGGGCATTACCCAAATGAAAAACTGTTTTTT
NA,TRBJ2-2,15,many,TRBV5-6,CASQSGTVLTGELFF,TGTGCCAGCCAGAGTGGGACCGTTCTCACCGGGGAGCTGTTTTTT
NA,TRBJ2-5,13,NA,TRBV20-1,CSARDMVQETQYF,TGCAGTGCTAGAGATATGGTACAAGAGACCCAGTACTTC
NA,TRBJ1-4,15,few,TRBV4-3,CASSLSRGPGEKLFF,TGCGCCAGCAGCCTTTCCCGAGGTCCAGGTGAAAAACTGTTTTTT